This T cell receptor (beta chain) originates from a study of OX40 agonist ivuxolimab in advanced cancers. Across the study: Each patient was given ivuxolimab into a vein every 2 weeks, at 0.01 to 10 mg/kg. Males comprised over 80% of the group, whose mean age was roughly 64 years (range roughly 20 to 85). Every patient in dose escalation had hepatocellular carcinoma, melanoma, renal cell or head and neck cancer.

CDR3 length equals 17 residues. The V gene end was trimmed by 4 bases and the J gene end by 6 bases; junction bases not matched to a gene: 12. Germline CDR1 SGDLS, CDR2 YYNGEE. Clones were read by immunoSEQ multiplex PCR, and TCRdb kept only the in-frame ones, dropping some. The sample shows tens of thousands of clones, roughly 79% of them seen only once. As to this clone: What it binds is unknown.

Overall study findings and caveats: Still undetermined is the antigen specificity of the expanded peripheral T cells.

The receptor comes from an adult with an advanced solid tumor such as melanoma, head and neck, liver or kidney cancer. The chain carries TRBV9 and TRBJ1-4; 10 bases line up with TRBD1. The sample consisted of CD4+ or CD8+ T cells sorted from blood, taken in a trial of the OX40 agonist ivuxolimab. CDR3 in amino acids: CASSPEYLDRGYEKLFF. CDR3 in DNA: TGTGCCAGCAGCCCCGAATATTTGGACAGGGGGTATGAAAAACTGTTTTTT.